Listed below are T cell receptor beta chains from one sample, sequenced in a study of blood T cell repertoires in COVID-19. Clones were read by immunoSEQ multiplex PCR, and TCRdb kept only the in-frame ones, dropping some. The repertoire holds 250,000 or so clones, 75% to 90% seen once, with under 10% in the top ten. Sequenced material: PBMCs or T cells enriched from blood (not recorded which). The receptor source for this set is a man aged 40-49 years who had recovered from COVID-19. Both conserved end residues are part of each CDR3. D genes are given only for firm matches. The listing skips clone size in some rows; elsewhere it reads once, few, many or a size class.

j_call	clone_size	v_call	d_call	cdr3_nt	cdr3_aa
TRBJ2-3	-	TRBV29-1	TRBD1	TGCAGCGTTGAACACCCAGGGGGCCGAACAGATACGCAGTATTTT	CSVEHPGGRTDTQYF
TRBJ1-2	-	TRBV3-1/TRBV3-2	-	TGTGCCAGCAGCCAACGGACGACAGCTTATGGCTACACCTTC	CASSQRTTAYGYTF
TRBJ2-1	-	TRBV24-1	-	TGTGCCACCAGTCCGCCGGGGATAAGTAATGAGCAGTTCTTC	CATSPPGISNEQFF
TRBJ2-7	-	TRBV19	TRBD1	TGTGCCAGTAGCCCGGGACAGGTTTTTTACGAGCAGTACTTC	CASSPGQVFYEQYF
TRBJ2-7	-	TRBV5-8	TRBD1	TGTGCCAGCAGCCTTGGTGTCAACAGGGGAATCTCCTACGAGCAGTACTTC	CASSLGVNRGISYEQYF
TRBJ1-6	-	TRBV5-1	-	TGCGCCAGCAGCTTGTATCCAGGGCAGAATTCACCCCTCCACTTT	CASSLYPGQNSPLHF
TRBJ1-2	-	TRBV7-8	TRBD1	TGTGCCAGCAGCTTAGCGGCAGGGGGTAATTCTGGCTACACCTTC	CASSLAAGGNSGYTF
TRBJ1-6	-	TRBV19	-	TGTGCCAGTAGTATTCCGCCAGGGCTCAATTCACCCCTCCACTTT	CASSIPPGLNSPLHF
TRBJ1-1	-	TRBV30	TRBD1	TGTGCCTGGAGTGCGGACAGGGTGAACACTGAAGCTTTCTTT	CAWSADRVNTEAFF
TRBJ2-7	-	TRBV19	-	TGTGCCAGCTCCCTCCGACAGGGAGGCTACGAGCAGTACTTC	CASSLRQGGYEQYF
TRBJ1-1	once	TRBV5-4	-	TGTGCCAGCAGCTTAGTTGGCAGGGGAGCTTTCTTT	CASSLVGRGAFF
TRBJ2-2	once	TRBV5-4	TRBD2	TGTGCCAGCAGCTTTCCTCCTAGCGGGCGGGACGCCGGGGAGCTGTTTTTT	CASSFPPSGRDAGELFF
TRBJ1-2	-	TRBV6-1	TRBD1	TGTGCCAGCAGTGAAGGACAGGGGCGGTATGGCTACACCTTC	CASSEGQGRYGYTF
TRBJ1-1	once	TRBV5-1	-	TGCGCCAGCAGCGGGGGGGTTACTGAAGCTTTCTTT	CASSGGVTEAFF
TRBJ2-3	-	TRBV14	-	TGTGCCAGCAGCCAAGCTGTGAGTGCAGATACGCAGTATTTT	CASSQAVSADTQYF
TRBJ2-1	-	TRBV5-4	TRBD2	TGTGCCAGCAGCTTGGTTGGGACTAGCGGTTCTAATGAGCAGTTCTTC	CASSLVGTSGSNEQFF
TRBJ2-7	-	TRBV28	-	TGTGCCAGCAGTTTTCCGCGAGCCGGCGGGACGGACTACTACGAGCAGTACTTC	CASSFPRAGGTDYYEQYF
TRBJ1-1	-	TRBV19	-	TGTGCCAGTAGTATTACAGGCATGAACACTGAAGCTTTCTTT	CASSITGMNTEAFF
TRBJ2-7	once	TRBV6-5	TRBD2	TGTGCCAGCAGCTTACTAGCGGGGACGACCTACGAGCAGTACTTC	CASSLLAGTTYEQYF
TRBJ2-1	-	TRBV5-8	-	TGTGCCAGCAGCTTGGTGGGGCACTCCTACAATGAGCAGTTCTTC	CASSLVGHSYNEQFF
TRBJ2-3	-	TRBV27	-	TGTGCCAGCAGTTTAAAAGTTCAGGGGCCGTTCACAGATACGCAGTATTTT	CASSLKVQGPFTDTQYF
TRBJ2-2	-	TRBV29-1	-	TGCAGCGTCCCGCGACCGGGACAAAGCACCGGGGAGCTGTTTTTT	CSVPRPGQSTGELFF
TRBJ1-5	many	TRBV12-5	TRBD1	TGTGCTAGTGGGCCTACAGGGGGCAGTTATAGCAATCAGCCCCAGCATTTT	CASGPTGGSYSNQPQHF
TRBJ2-2	-	TRBV28	-	TGTGCCAGCAGACCTTCCGACAGGCTTAACACCGGGGAGCTGTTTTTT	CASRPSDRLNTGELFF
TRBJ2-5	-	TRBV2	-	TGTGCCAGCAGTGTAACAGCAAAAGAGACCCAGTACTTC	CASSVTAKETQYF
TRBJ2-6	few	TRBV27	-	TGTGCCAGCCAACGACAGCTCCACTCTGGGGCCAACGTCCTGACTTTC	CASQRQLHSGANVLTF
TRBJ2-1	-	TRBV6-5	-	TGTGCCAGCAGCCCGAACCTAAACCACAATGAGCAGTTCTTC	CASSPNLNHNEQFF
TRBJ1-3	-	TRBV28	-	TGTGCCAGCAGTCCCCCTACTGGGCAGGGTACCGGAAACACCATATATTTT	CASSPPTGQGTGNTIYF
TRBJ2-1	-	TRBV9	TRBD1	TGTGCCAGCAGCGTAGATATAGGGGGCGCGAGCAATGAGCAGTTCTTC	CASSVDIGGASNEQFF
TRBJ1-1	-	TRBV7-6	-	TGTGCCAGCAGCCCCGGGGTTGAAAACCTGAACACTGAAGCTTTCTTT	CASSPGVENLNTEAFF
TRBJ2-7	-	TRBV3-1/TRBV3-2	TRBD1	TGTGCCAGCAGCCAAGGAAGATGGCGACAGGGTTTCTACGAGCAGTACTTC	CASSQGRWRQGFYEQYF
TRBJ2-7	few	TRBV28	TRBD1	TGTGCCAGCAGTGTCTTGTCCGGGACAGGGGGCACCTACGAGCAGTACTTC	CASSVLSGTGGTYEQYF
TRBJ1-6	-	TRBV7-9	-	TGTGCCAGCAGCTCGACAGGTTTGAATTCACCCCTCCACTTT	CASSSTGLNSPLHF
TRBJ1-2	-	TRBV5-4	-	TGTGCCAGCAGCTTGGTTGGGGGCAACTATGGCTACACCTTC	CASSLVGGNYGYTF